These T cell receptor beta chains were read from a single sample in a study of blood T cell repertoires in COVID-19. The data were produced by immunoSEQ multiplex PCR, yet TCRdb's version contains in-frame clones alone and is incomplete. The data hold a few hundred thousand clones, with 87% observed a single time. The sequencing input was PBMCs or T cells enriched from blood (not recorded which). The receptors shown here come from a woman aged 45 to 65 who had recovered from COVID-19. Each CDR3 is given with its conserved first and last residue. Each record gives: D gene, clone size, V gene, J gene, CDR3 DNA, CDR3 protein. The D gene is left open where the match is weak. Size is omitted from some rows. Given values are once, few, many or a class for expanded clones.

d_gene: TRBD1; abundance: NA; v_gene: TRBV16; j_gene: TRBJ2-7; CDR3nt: TGTGCCAGCAGCCCTATGGACAGGGGAGAGTACTTC; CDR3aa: CASSPMDRGEYF
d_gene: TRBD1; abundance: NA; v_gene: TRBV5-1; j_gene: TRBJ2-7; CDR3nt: TGCGCCAGCAGCATGAGGACAGGGTCTGCGGACGAGCAGTACTTC; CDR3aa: CASSMRTGSADEQYF
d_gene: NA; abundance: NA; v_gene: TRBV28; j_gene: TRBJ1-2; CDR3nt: TGTGCCAGCAGTTTAAGGACAGTAGGCCGGGATGGCTACACCTTC; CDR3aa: CASSLRTVGRDGYTF
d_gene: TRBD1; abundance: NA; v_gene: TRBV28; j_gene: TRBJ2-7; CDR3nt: TGTGCCAGCAGTTTGTTCGGACAGGGGGAGTCCTACGAGCAGTACTTC; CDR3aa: CASSLFGQGESYEQYF
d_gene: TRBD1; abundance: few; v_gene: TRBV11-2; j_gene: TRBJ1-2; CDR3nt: TGTGCCAGCAGCCAAACATTGACAGGGAACTATGGCTACACCTTC; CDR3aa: CASSQTLTGNYGYTF
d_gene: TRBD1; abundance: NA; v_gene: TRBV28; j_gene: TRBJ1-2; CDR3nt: TGTGCCAGCAGTAGACAGGGGGAGTCATATGGCTACACCTTC; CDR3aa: CASSRQGESYGYTF
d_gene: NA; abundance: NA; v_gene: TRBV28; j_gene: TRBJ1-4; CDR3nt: TGTGCCGTGTTTGGACTGGGTGAAAAACTGTTTTTT; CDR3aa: CAVFGLGEKLFF
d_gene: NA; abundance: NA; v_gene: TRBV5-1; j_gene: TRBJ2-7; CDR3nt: TGCGCCAGCAGCTCTCTCAGCTCCTACGAGCAGTACTTC; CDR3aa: CASSSLSSYEQYF
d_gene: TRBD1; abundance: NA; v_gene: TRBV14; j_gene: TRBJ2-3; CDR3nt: TGTGCCAGCAGCCAGAAGGGACAGGGGGTGGATACGCAGTATTTT; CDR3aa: CASSQKGQGVDTQYF
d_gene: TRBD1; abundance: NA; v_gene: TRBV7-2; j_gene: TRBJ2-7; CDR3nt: TGTGCCAGCACCCGGGACAGCATGGGTCGGGAGCAGTACTTC; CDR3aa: CASTRDSMGREQYF
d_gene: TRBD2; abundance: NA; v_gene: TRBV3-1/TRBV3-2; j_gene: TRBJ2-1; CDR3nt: TGTGCCAGCAGCCAATACGGTGGAGCGGGGCCTTTGGGGGATGAGCAGTTCTTC; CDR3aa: CASSQYGGAGPLGDEQFF
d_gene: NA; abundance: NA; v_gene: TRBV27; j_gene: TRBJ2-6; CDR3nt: TGTGCCAGCAGCTGGAGCTCTGGGGCCAACGTCCTGACTTTC; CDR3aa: CASSWSSGANVLTF
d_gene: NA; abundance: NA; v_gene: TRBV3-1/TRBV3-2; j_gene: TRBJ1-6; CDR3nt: TGTGCCAGCAGCCGCCCTGGCCTGGATAATTCACCCCTCCACTTT; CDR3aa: CASSRPGLDNSPLHF
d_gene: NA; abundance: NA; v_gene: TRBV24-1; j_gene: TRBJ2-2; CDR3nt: TGTGCCACCAGTGATTTGCGAGGACAAACCGGGGAGCTGTTTTTT; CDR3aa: CATSDLRGQTGELFF
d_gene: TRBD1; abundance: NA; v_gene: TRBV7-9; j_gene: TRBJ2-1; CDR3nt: TGTGCCAGCAGCTTAGGCGGGACAGGTTTCTACAATGAGCAGTTCTTC; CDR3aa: CASSLGGTGFYNEQFF
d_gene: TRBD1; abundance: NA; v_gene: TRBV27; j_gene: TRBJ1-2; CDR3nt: TGTGCCAGCAGTCAACACTATAGGGGGCTGGAAGGCTACACCTTC; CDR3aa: CASSQHYRGLEGYTF
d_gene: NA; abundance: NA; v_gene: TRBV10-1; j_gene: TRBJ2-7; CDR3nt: TGCGCCAGATTCGGACCTTTTAAGGGGGGGAGCTACGAGCAGTACTTC; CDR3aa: CARFGPFKGGSYEQYF
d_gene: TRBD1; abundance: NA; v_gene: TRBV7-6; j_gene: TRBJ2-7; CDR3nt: TGTGCCAGCAGCTTAGCCCATGGGACAGGGATCCTCTACGAGCAGTACTTC; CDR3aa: CASSLAHGTGILYEQYF
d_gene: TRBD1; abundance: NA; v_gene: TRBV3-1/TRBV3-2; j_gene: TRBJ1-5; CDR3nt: TGTGCCAGCAGCCAAGGGCGGAGGGGGCTCGGTCAGCCCCAGCATTTT; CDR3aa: CASSQGRRGLGQPQHF
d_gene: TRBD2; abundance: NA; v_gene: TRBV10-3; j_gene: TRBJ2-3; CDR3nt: TGTGCCATCAGTGTACCCAGCGGGGGCCCAGATACGCAGTATTTT; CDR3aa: CAISVPSGGPDTQYF
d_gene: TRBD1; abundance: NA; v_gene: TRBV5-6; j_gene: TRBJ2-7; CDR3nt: TGTGCCAGCAGCTTCCGGGACAGATATTACGAGCAGTACTTC; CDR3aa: CASSFRDRYYEQYF